A single TCR beta chain is shown here with its context. In this sample, this clone turned up a few times. Its antigen target is currently unknown. No qualities accompany the bases; no much larger clone lies one base away. The entire amount of isolated RNA was reverse transcribed using the High Capacity cDNA Reverse Transcription Kit, so the sequenced TCRB transcripts were expressed ones. Deep immunoSEQ sequencing was performed on naive, central memory and regulatory T cell samples, with an average of about 4 million total reads per sample. Sorted cells were lysed in RLT buffer, and RNA was extracted using DNase-treated RNeasy Micro or Mini kits according to cell number. To prevent cross-contamination, every cell subset was processed on its own, while patient and healthy donor samples were processed together. The immunoSEQ multiplex PCR was used to amplify TCRB sequences from cDNA, generating 87-bp fragments that spanned the CDR3 region. Sequencing of the amplicons was done on the Illumina HiSeq platform. Per the authors' processing: Synthetic template baselines were used to correct PCR bias computationally, reads within Hamming distance 2 were collapsed, and singletons that could not be merged were discarded. Reads were aligned against IMGT to assign V, D and J genes, CDR3 length and insertions or deletions at six rearrangement sites. Within each subset, clonotype counts were normalized to sorted cell number, and only after that were true diversity and Gini coefficients computed with the tcR R package. Repertoire sharing was quantified using the overlap coefficient calculated on TCRB nucleotide sequences. Here the immuneACCESS table is served through TCRdb, limited to in-frame sequences with V and J called. Missing clones are a known gap in these copies; in checked studies unresolved V genes cover under half, and the rest lacks a known reason. The DNA was the basis for D and trimming; V, J and clone size are from that table. The sample yields about 190,000 clones; approximately 7.8% were counted once. Clones ranked in the top ten supply around 0.9% of the sample.

The data were obtained in a study of beta chain features in type 1 diabetes (dated by TCRdb to the late 2010s). Study-wide context: Patients and healthy donors did not differ in mean age, gender distribution, total cell number or subset yield. Across all samples, roughly 110,000,000 sorted cells were examined, and cell number per subset correlated strongly with RNA yield. In the study, TCRB repertoires of sorted circulating CD4+ T cell subsets from recently diagnosed type 1 diabetes patients were compared with those of matched healthy donors. Regulatory and stem cell-like memory subsets were obtained from only 8 patients and about 8 healthy donors, while naive and central memory subsets were obtained from all 30 or so donors. The full study reports these points: At VDJ recombination sites, type 1 diabetes patients had fewer insertions and more deleted nucleotides, which implies abnormalities in thymic rearrangement. Type 1 diabetes patients showed a moderate but significant shortening of TCRB CDR3 length in all four CD4+ subsets. Naive, central memory and regulatory TCRB repertoires appeared more similar among patients than among healthy donors. PCR might favor shorter templates, but patient and control samples were amplified and corrected together, so any skew would affect both groups equally. Only small numbers of individuals were included in the HLA sub-analyses, which left unresolved whether HLA type had any influence on TCRB rearrangement. Sequencing cDNA rather than genomic DNA could over-represent highly expressing activated cells, although activation and CD3 levels did not differ between groups.

The germline V and J ends show losses of 6 bases and 6 bases respectively, and no gene match explains 8 bases of the junction. CDR1 and CDR2 were assigned from the germline V gene (reference sequence) as LNHDA and SQIVND. There are 15 amino acids in the CDR3, from cysteine to phenylalanine inclusive. The kept DNA is CDR3 alone, 45 bases in frame from the first base. Each donor gave one peripheral blood draw, around 100 mL on average, collected into heparinised tubes. A BD FACSAria II and a panel including CD45RO, CCR7, CD25, CD127, CD95 and CD27 were used to sort naive, central memory, regulatory and stem cell-like memory CD4+ T cells. A purity above 98% was achieved for all sorted populations. PBMCs were separated immediately by Lymphoprep density gradient centrifugation and were stained directly, without being cultured. Samples were stained and sorted in pairs, with one healthy donor and one patient per experiment, so that batch effects were minimized.

The origin of this receptor is a woman in her 40s with type 1 diabetes. The sequencing sample was made of central memory CD4+ T cells from blood. The rearranged chain carries TRBV19 and TRBJ2-2; the junction holds 9 bases that match TRBD1. The CDR3: CASRRTGVDSGELFF. In nucleotide form, the sequence is TGTGCCAGTAGAAGGACAGGGGTCGATTCCGGGGAGCTGTTTTTT.